The present TCR beta chain was sequenced within a study of T-cell memory formation after mild COVID-19. Whole-study context: Across donors, TCR clusters were largely donor specific. General observations from the study: CD4/CD8 balance characterized clones contracting day 15 to 85, and CD4+ skew characterized later expanders.

As for this clonotype: Antigen: not known.

TCRdb passed the 5' RACE reads through MiXCR, listing each CDR3 protein once. This sample has 35,000 to 40,000 distinct CDR3 sequences; approximately 6.5% occur once, and the top ten carry 0.8% to 1%. This sequence originates from an adult who had mild COVID-19 (a few samples of this study predate the infection). Cell type and time point are not known. Sequencing was done on a sample of PBMCs or a T cell subset sorted from them (not recorded which).

CDR3 nucleotide sequence: TGTGCCAGCAGCTCTAGACTAGCGGGGGCCTACAATGAGCAGTTCTTC. This codes for CASSSRLAGAYNEQFF. The chain employs TRBV7-2 and TRBJ2-1; TRBD2 matches at 12 bases. Germline V gene data show CDR1 as SGHTA and CDR2 as FQGNSA. V shed 4 bases, J shed 2 bases, and the junction held 3 bases outside the gene matches. This CDR3 contains 16 residues.